This TCR beta chain was recorded in a study of blood T cell repertoires in COVID-19. About the study: Sites across the United States, Italy and Spain contributed samples from acute and convalescent COVID-19.

Measured with immunoSEQ multiplex PCR; TCRdb has only the in-frame clones, and not every one. The sample lists fewer than 500,000 clones, about 90% occurring once. CDR3 length: 11 amino acids. Germline CDR1 reads MNHEY; CDR2 reads SVGAGI. The ends were cut back, 8 bases at V and 5 bases at J, with 9 bases in the middle. The sequenced material came from PBMCs or T cells enriched from blood (not recorded which). V usage is TRBV6-5 and J usage is TRBJ1-2; no clear D gene. The source is a woman aged 18-29 years who had recovered from COVID-19. The CDR3 sequence: CASRSEYGYTF. DNA for the CDR3: TGTGCCAGCCGATCTGAGTATGGCTACACCTTC.